This T cell receptor (beta chain) was profiled in a study of blood T cell repertoires in COVID-19. About the research overall: The study drew acute and convalescent COVID-19 samples from the United States, Italy and Spain. T cells, B-cell-depleted T cells, or PBMCs supplied cDNA or gDNA.

Authors' analysis steps: From reference gene primer amplification, estimates of nucleated cell counts were derived. Data came from immunoSEQ multiplex PCR; TCRdb stores just in-frame clones and leaves some out. That table furnishes V, J and clone size, whereas the DNA furnished D and trimming. The repertoire consists of about 110,000 clones, with about three quarters occurring once and the leading ten covering about 5.9%. The CDR3 length is 11 residues. CDR1 is MNHEY and CDR2 is SVGAGI in the germline V gene. V lost 8 bases and J lost 7, with 12 bases in between. This clonotype was obtained from a man at least 80 years old with acute or convalescent COVID-19. Sequenced input: peripheral blood. The chain joins TRBV6-5 to TRBJ2-7; no firm D call. The CDR3 nucleotides are TGTGCCAGCTCCAGGATCTGGGAGCAGTACTTC. Translated: CASSRIWEQYF.